Listed below are T cell receptor beta chains from one sample, sequenced in a study of blood T cell repertoires in COVID-19. Method: immunoSEQ multiplex PCR; TCRdb's copy keeps in-frame clones and lacks some. There are about 480,000 clones in the sample; approximately 88% occur only once, and over 9.5% lies in the top ten. Sequenced sample: peripheral blood. These receptors originate from a woman in her forties or fifties with COVID-19, enrolled during active disease. The CDR3 runs from the conserved cysteine through the conserved F or W. D genes are given only for firm matches. Size tells how often a clone was seen (once, few, many) or the class of an expanded clone, and some rows leave it out.

CDR3aa	CDR3nt	abundance	v_gene	j_gene	d_gene
CASRLHAGDRPSEAFF	TGTGCCAGCAGGCTCCATGCCGGGGACAGGCCCTCTGAAGCTTTCTTT	-	TRBV27	TRBJ1-1	TRBD1
CASRGRNDQPQHF	TGTGCCAGCAGGGGCAGGAATGATCAGCCCCAGCATTTT	-	TRBV6-5	TRBJ1-5	-
CASSPQGGIYEQYF	TGTGCCAGCAGCCCCCAGGGTGGAATCTACGAGCAGTACTTC	-	TRBV7-9	TRBJ2-7	-
CASSQASGNTIYF	TGTGCCAGCAGCCAAGCCTCTGGAAACACCATATATTTT	-	TRBV12-3/TRBV12-4	TRBJ1-3	-
CASSLIRGRNLSYEQYF	TGTGCCAGCAGCTTGATCAGGGGGCGGAACCTATCCTACGAGCAGTACTTC	once	TRBV7-8	TRBJ2-7	TRBD1
CASSSGTGPYNEQFF	TGTGCCAGCAGCTCCGGGACAGGTCCCTACAATGAGCAGTTCTTC	-	TRBV7-3	TRBJ2-1	TRBD1
CASSIGSGRVLQPQHF	TGTGCCAGTAGTATAGGTTCGGGCAGGGTGCTTCAGCCCCAGCATTTT	-	TRBV19	TRBJ1-5	-
CASSTDLAKNIQYF	TGTGCCAGCAGTACAGACCTAGCCAAAAACATTCAGTACTTC	-	TRBV6-2/TRBV6-3	TRBJ2-4	-
CSGTGGDYGYTF	TGCAGTGGCACAGGGGGCGACTATGGCTACACCTTC	once	TRBV29-1	TRBJ1-2	TRBD1
CASSLDTGGWNTQYF	TGTGCCAGCAGCTTAGACACGGGGGGGTGGAATACGCAGTATTTT	-	TRBV7-6	TRBJ2-3	TRBD2
CATSDRGDPDTQYF	TGTGCCACCAGTGATCGGGGGGACCCAGATACGCAGTATTTT	-	TRBV24-1	TRBJ2-3	TRBD2
CASSALMPVGPRGTEAFF	TGTGCCAGCAGCGCACTAATGCCAGTTGGGCCCCGGGGCACTGAAGCTTTCTTT	-	TRBV2	TRBJ1-1	-
CASSQGLAGTGELFF	TGTGCCAGCAGTCAAGGACTAGCCGGCACCGGGGAGCTGTTTTTT	-	TRBV6-4	TRBJ2-2	TRBD2
CASSYPQSGGVGYGYTF	TGTGCCAGCAGCTACCCACAATCAGGGGGCGTTGGCTATGGCTACACCTTC	-	TRBV28	TRBJ1-2	TRBD1
CASSLRGTDRGKDEQYF	TGTGCCAGCAGTTTACGAGGAACGGACAGGGGGAAAGACGAGCAGTACTTC	-	TRBV27	TRBJ2-7	TRBD1
CASSEGTRPDTQYF	TGTGCCAGCAGTGAAGGGACAAGGCCAGATACGCAGTATTTT	-	TRBV6-1	TRBJ2-3	-
CASSRTDRGYGYTF	TGTGCCAGCAGCCGGACGGATAGGGGCTATGGCTACACCTTC	-	TRBV7-6	TRBJ1-2	-
CASSARQGETQYF	TGTGCCAGCAGTGCCCGACAGGGTGAGACCCAGTACTTC	-	TRBV12-3/TRBV12-4	TRBJ2-5	TRBD1
CASSLRLAGGNEQFF	TGTGCCAGCAGCTTACGACTAGCGGGGGGGAATGAGCAGTTCTTC	-	TRBV7-2	TRBJ2-1	TRBD2
CASSEALRTGDEKLFF	TGTGCCAGCAGTGAAGCGCTAAGGACAGGGGATGAAAAACTGTTTTTT	-	TRBV2	TRBJ1-4	TRBD1
CASSNSGTGSYQPQHF	TGCGCCAGCAGTAATTCCGGGACAGGGAGCTACCAGCCCCAGCATTTT	once	TRBV23-1	TRBJ1-5	TRBD1
CAIRRGLDTEAFF	TGTGCCATCAGGAGGGGGCTTGACACTGAAGCTTTCTTT	-	TRBV10-3	TRBJ1-1	TRBD1
CASSLAFGEGYTF	TGTGCCAGCAGCTTAGCGTTCGGGGAAGGCTACACCTTC	few	TRBV7-9	TRBJ1-2	-
CATSRETGVDEKLFF	TGTGCCACCAGCAGAGAGACAGGGGTAGATGAAAAACTGTTTTTT	-	TRBV15	TRBJ1-4	TRBD1
CASSLEGGGSEQYF	TGTGCCAGCAGCTTGGAGGGAGGTGGATCCGAGCAGTACTTC	-	TRBV5-5	TRBJ2-7	-
CASPRRPGHLTNYGYTF	TGCGCCAGCCCCCGACGTCCGGGACACCTGACTAACTATGGCTACACCTTC	-	TRBV23-1	TRBJ1-2	-
CASSPQGPRGGIYEQYF	TGTGCCAGTAGTCCCCAGGGACCACGGGGGGGGATATACGAGCAGTACTTC	-	TRBV19	TRBJ2-7	TRBD2
CASTTLGRFSYGYTF	TGTGCCAGCACTACCCTCGGGAGATTCAGCTATGGCTACACCTTC	-	TRBV2	TRBJ1-2	-
CASSLRDRFYEQYF	TGTGCCAGCAGCTTGCGGGACAGGTTCTACGAGCAGTACTTC	-	TRBV7-2	TRBJ2-7	TRBD1
CASSLGGSYEQYF	TGTGCCAGCAGTTTGGGGGGTTCCTACGAGCAGTACTTC	-	TRBV27	TRBJ2-7	-
CAWSRGGNNSPLHF	TGTGCCTGGAGTAGGGGCGGTAATAATTCACCCCTCCACTTT	-	TRBV30	TRBJ1-6	-
CASSPVGNRGQTEAFF	TGTGCCAGCAGCCCTGTAGGTAACAGGGGGCAGACTGAAGCTTTCTTT	few	TRBV7-9	TRBJ1-1	TRBD1
CASSLEAFF	TGTGCCAGCAGTTTAGAGGCTTTCTTT	-	TRBV27	TRBJ1-1	-
CASNWGGGTDTQYF	TGTGCCAGCAATTGGGGAGGGGGCACAGATACGCAGTATTTT	-	TRBV2	TRBJ2-3	TRBD2
CASSPPGAGAFQETQYF	TGTGCCAGCTCACCACCGGGGGCGGGGGCCTTCCAAGAGACCCAGTACTTC	-	TRBV18	TRBJ2-5	-
CASSRRAGTEAFF	TGTGCCAGCAGCCGTCGGGCAGGGACTGAAGCTTTCTTT	-	TRBV6-4	TRBJ1-1	-
CASSILDRGVNQPQHF	TGTGCCAGTAGTATCCTCGACAGGGGGGTCAATCAGCCCCAGCATTTT	once	TRBV19	TRBJ1-5	TRBD1
CASSFLAGGTQETQYF	TGTGCCAGCAGCTTCCTAGCGGGGGGTACCCAAGAGACCCAGTACTTC	-	TRBV7-8	TRBJ2-5	TRBD2
CASSFAGRNTEAFF	TGTGCCAGCAGCTTTGCAGGTAGGAACACTGAAGCTTTCTTT	-	TRBV11-2	TRBJ1-1	-
CSVGRSGGGNEQFF	TGCAGCGTTGGTCGCAGCGGGGGTGGGAATGAGCAGTTCTTC	-	TRBV29-1	TRBJ2-1	TRBD2
CSASSARANTEAFF	TGCAGTGCTAGTTCGGCCAGGGCGAACACTGAAGCTTTCTTT	-	TRBV20-1	TRBJ1-1	-
CASSQVGGNYGYTF	TGTGCCAGCAGCCAAGTTGGGGGGAACTATGGCTACACCTTC	-	TRBV3-1/TRBV3-2	TRBJ1-2	-
CASTGGGGRETQYF	TGTGCCAGCACGGGCGGGGGGGGCAGAGAGACCCAGTACTTC	-	TRBV9	TRBJ2-5	TRBD2
CASSLGVANEQFF	TGCGCCAGCAGCCTAGGGGTTGCCAATGAGCAGTTCTTC	-	TRBV5-1	TRBJ2-1	-
CASRGGVRHGYTF	TGTGCCAGCAGGGGGGGGGTGAGGCATGGCTACACCTTC	-	TRBV25-1	TRBJ1-2	-
CAWRGRDGNEKLFF	TGTGCCTGGAGGGGGCGGGACGGTAATGAAAAACTGTTTTTT	-	TRBV30	TRBJ1-4	-
CASTEHQARYEQYF	TGTGCCAGCACAGAGCATCAGGCGCGCTACGAGCAGTACTTC	-	TRBV2	TRBJ2-7	-
CATWEVTGGRTEAFF	TGTGCCACCTGGGAGGTGACAGGGGGGAGGACTGAAGCTTTCTTT	-	TRBV19	TRBJ1-1	TRBD1
CASSLTGASYEQYF	TGTGCCAGCAGCTTGACAGGGGCCTCCTACGAGCAGTACTTC	-	TRBV11-2	TRBJ2-7	TRBD1
CASSTSGTGGSRAFF	TGTGCCAGTAGTACTTCCGGGACAGGGGGATCTCGAGCTTTCTTT	-	TRBV19	TRBJ1-1	TRBD1
CASSLAGGLYGYTF	TGTGCCAGCAGCTTAGCAGGAGGACTCTATGGCTACACCTTC	-	TRBV7-9	TRBJ1-2	-